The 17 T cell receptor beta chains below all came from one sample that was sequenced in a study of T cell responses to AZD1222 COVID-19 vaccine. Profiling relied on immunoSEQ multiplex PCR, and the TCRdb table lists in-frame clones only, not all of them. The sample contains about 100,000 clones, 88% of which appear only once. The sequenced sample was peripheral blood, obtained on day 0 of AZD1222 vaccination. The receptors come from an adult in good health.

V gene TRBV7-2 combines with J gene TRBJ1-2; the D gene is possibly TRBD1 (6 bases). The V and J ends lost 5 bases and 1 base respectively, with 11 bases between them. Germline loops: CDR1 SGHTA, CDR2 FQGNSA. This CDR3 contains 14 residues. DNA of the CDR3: TGTGCCAGCAGCCCCAGGGACAATAACTATGGCTACACCTTC. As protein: CASSPRDNNYGYTF. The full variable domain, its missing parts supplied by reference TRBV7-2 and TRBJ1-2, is GAGVSQSPSNKVTEKGKDVELRCDPISGHTALYWYRQSLGQGLEFLIYFQGNSAPDKSGLPSDRFSAERTGGSVSTLTIQRTQQEDSAVYLCASSPRDNNYGYTFGSGTRLTVV.

This CDR3 reads CASMDPRTDIQYF. The CDR3, as DNA: TGTGCCAGCATGGATCCCAGGACGGACATTCAGTACTTC. This chain joins TRBV28 and TRBJ2-4; the D is unclear. Germline V gene lookup returns CDR1 MDHEN and CDR2 SYDVKM. This CDR3 is built from 13 residues. With 7 bases removed from V and 8 bases from J, the gap between germline ends came to 15 bases. Full variable domain (rest looked up from reference TRBV28 and TRBJ2-4): DVKVTQSSRYLVKRTGEKVFLECVQDMDHENMFWYRQDPGLGLRLIYFSYDVKMKEKGDIPEGYSVSREKKERFSLILESASTNQTSMYLCASMDPRTDIQYFGAGTRLSVL.

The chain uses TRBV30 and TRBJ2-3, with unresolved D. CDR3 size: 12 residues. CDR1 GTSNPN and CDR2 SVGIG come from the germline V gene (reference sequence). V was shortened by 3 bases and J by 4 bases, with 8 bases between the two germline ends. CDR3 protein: CAWRPMADTQYF. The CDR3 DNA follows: TGTGCCTGGAGGCCTATGGCAGATACGCAGTATTTT.

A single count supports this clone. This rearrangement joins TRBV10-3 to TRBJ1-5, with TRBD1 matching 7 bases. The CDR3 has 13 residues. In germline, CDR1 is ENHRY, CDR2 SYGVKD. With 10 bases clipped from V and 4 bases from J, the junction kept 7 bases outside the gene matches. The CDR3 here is CATNRGGNQPQHF. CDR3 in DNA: TGTGCCACCAACAGGGGCGGTAATCAGCCCCAGCATTTT.

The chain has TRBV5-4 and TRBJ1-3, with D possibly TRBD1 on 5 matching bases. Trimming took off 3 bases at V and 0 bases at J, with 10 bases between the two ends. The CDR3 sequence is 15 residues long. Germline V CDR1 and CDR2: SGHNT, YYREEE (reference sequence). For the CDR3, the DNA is TGTGCCAGCAGCTCCGGGACGACCTCTGGAAACACCATATATTTT. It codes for CASSSGTTSGNTIYF. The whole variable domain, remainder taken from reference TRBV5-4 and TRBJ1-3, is ETGVTQSPTHLIKTRGQQVTLRCSSQSGHNTVSWYQQALGQGPQFIFQYYREEENGRGNFPPRFSGLQFPNYSSELNVNALELDDSALYLCASSSGTTSGNTIYFGEGSWLTVV.

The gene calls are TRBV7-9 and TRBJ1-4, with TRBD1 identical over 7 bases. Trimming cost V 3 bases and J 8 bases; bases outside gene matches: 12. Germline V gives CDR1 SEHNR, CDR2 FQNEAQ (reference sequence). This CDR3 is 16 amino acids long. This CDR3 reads CASSFRGQVQGEKLFF. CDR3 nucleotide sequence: TGTGCCAGCAGCTTCCGTGGACAGGTCCAGGGCGAAAAACTGTTTTTT.

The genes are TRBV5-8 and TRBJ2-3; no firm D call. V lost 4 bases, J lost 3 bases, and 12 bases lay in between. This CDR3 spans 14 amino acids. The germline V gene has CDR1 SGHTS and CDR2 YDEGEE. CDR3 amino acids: CASSPVARTDTQYF. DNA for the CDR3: TGTGCCAGCAGCCCTGTCGCGAGAACAGATACGCAGTATTTT.

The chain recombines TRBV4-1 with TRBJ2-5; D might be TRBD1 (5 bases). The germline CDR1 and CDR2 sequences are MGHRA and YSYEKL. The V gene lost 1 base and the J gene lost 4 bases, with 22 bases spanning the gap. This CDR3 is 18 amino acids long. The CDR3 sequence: CASSQGPGVFTGGETQYF. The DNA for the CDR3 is TGCGCCAGCAGCCAAGGCCCGGGCGTCTTCACAGGCGGAGAGACCCAGTACTTC.

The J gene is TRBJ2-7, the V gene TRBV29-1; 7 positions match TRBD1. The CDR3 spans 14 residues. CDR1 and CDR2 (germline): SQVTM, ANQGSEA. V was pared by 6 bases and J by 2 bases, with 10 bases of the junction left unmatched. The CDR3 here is CSVGQDSKTYEQYF. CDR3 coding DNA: TGCAGCGTCGGACAGGACAGCAAAACCTACGAGCAGTACTTC.

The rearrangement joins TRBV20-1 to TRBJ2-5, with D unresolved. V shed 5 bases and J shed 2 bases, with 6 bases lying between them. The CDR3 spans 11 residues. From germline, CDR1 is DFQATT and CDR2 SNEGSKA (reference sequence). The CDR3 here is CSALTQETQYF. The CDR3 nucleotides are TGCAGTGCTCTTACTCAAGAGACCCAGTACTTC.

CDR3 bases: TGTGCCAGCAGCTTATCTACTAGCGGGAGCCTCGGCGAGCAGTACTTC. This codes for CASSLSTSGSLGEQYF. The chain joins TRBV11-2 to TRBJ2-7, with TRBD2 matching over 11 bases. V was clipped by 2 bases and J by 6 bases; unmatched bases: 9. Germline V CDR1 and CDR2: SGHAT, FQNNGV. The CDR3 has 16 amino acids.

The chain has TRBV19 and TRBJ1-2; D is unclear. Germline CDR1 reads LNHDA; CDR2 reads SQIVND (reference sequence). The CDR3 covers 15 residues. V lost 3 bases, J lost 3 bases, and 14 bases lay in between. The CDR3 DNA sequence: TGTGCCAGTAGTATCCCCGCGGGAGAGGACTATGGCTACACCTTC. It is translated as CASSIPAGEDYGYTF.

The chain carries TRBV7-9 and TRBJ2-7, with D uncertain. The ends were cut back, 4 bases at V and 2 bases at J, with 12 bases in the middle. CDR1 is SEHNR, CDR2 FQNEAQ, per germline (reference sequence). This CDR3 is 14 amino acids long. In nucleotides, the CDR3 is TGTGCCAGCAGCTCAACCAGGAAAACCTACGAGCAGTACTTC. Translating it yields CASSSTRKTYEQYF.

CDR3 protein: CAWSSTGLSTDTQYF. The CDR3, as DNA: TGTGCCTGGAGTTCTACGGGCCTCAGCACAGATACGCAGTATTTT. The rearrangement uses TRBV30 and TRBJ2-3; D is unresolved. V lost 2 bases to trimming and J lost 0 bases, with 12 bases between them. Germline assignment: CDR1 GTSNPN and CDR2 SVGIG (reference sequence). The CDR3 is made up of 15 amino acids.

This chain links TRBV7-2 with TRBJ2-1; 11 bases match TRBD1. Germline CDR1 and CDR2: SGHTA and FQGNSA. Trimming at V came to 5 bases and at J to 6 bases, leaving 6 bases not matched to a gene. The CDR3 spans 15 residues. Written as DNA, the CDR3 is TGTGCCAGCAGCCGGGACAGGGGGTCAGTCAATGAGCAGTTCTTC. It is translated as CASSRDRGSVNEQFF. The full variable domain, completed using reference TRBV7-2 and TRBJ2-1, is GAGVSQSPSNKVTEKGKDVELRCDPISGHTALYWYRQSLGQGLEFLIYFQGNSAPDKSGLPSDRFSAERTGGSVSTLTIQRTQQEDSAVYLCASSRDRGSVNEQFFGPGTRLTVL.

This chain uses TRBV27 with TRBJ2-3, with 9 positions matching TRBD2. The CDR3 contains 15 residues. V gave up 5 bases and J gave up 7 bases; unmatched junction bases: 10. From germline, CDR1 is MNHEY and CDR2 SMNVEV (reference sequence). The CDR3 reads CASSPLGTSPHTQYF. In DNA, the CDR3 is TGTGCCAGCAGTCCACTCGGGACTAGCCCCCATACGCAGTATTTT.

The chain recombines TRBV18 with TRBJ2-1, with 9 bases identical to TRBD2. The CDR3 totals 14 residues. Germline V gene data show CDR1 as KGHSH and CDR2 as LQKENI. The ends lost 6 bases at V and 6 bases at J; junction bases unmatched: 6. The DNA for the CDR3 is TGTGCCAGCTCCAAAGCGGGAGGTCCCAATGAGCAGTTCTTC. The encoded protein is CASSKAGGPNEQFF. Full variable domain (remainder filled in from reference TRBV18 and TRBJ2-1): NAGVMQNPRHLVRRRGQEARLRCSPMKGHSHVYWYRQLPEEGLKFMVYLQKENIIDESGMPKERFSAEFPKEGPSILRIQQVVRGDSAAYFCASSKAGGPNEQFFGPGTRLTVL.